This TCR beta chain was captured by sequencing in a study of beta chain features in type 1 diabetes. Since all of the isolated RNA was reverse transcribed, expressed TCRB transcripts were what got sequenced. Clones were read by immunoSEQ multiplex PCR, and TCRdb kept only the in-frame ones, dropping some. The table lists 200,000 to 250,000 clones, roughly 17% of them singletons. This clone has more than one count but fewer than ten. As yet, its antigen is unknown. The authors took one heparinised blood draw, averaging approximately 110 mL, from each donor. Study conclusions and caveats: There was a moderate but significant shortening of TCRB CDR3s in all four CD4+ subsets of Type 1 diabetes patients. PCR may have favored shorter templates equally in patients and controls. Insertions were fewer and deletions more numerous at VDJ junctions in type 1 diabetes patients.

Source material: naive CD4+ T cells from blood. This clonotype was obtained from a man aged 25 to 45 with type 1 diabetes.

Written as DNA, the CDR3 is TGTGCCTGGAGTGAAGGTAACACCGGGGAGCTGTTTTTT. This gives the protein CAWSEGNTGELFF. The chain links TRBV30 to TRBJ2-2; D remains ambiguous. The CDR3 sequence is 13 residues long. V lost 1 base to trimming and J lost 2 bases, with 5 bases between them. CDR1 and CDR2 (germline): GTSNPN, SVGIG (reference sequence).